Listed here are 30 T cell receptor beta chains from one sample, sequenced in a study of cytomegalovirus exposure and HLA in healthy donors. PCR amplification relied on 60 Vbeta primers (plus 13 Jbeta primers). Data came from immunoSEQ multiplex PCR; TCRdb stores just in-frame clones and leaves some out. The data show about 180,000 clones, about 80% seen once. Specimen: PBMCs. These receptors originate from a woman between 35 and 50 years old in good health and CMV-seronegative.

As regards this clone: Other nucleotide sequences from this sample produce the same CDR3. The CDR3: CASSLGGQLNTEAFF. In DNA form, the CDR3 reads TGCGCCAGCAGCTTGGGGGGACAGTTGAACACTGAAGCTTTCTTT. This chain connects TRBV5-1 to TRBJ1-1; 7 positions match TRBD1. There are 15 residues in the CDR3. The V and J ends lost 0 bases and 0 bases, in that order; junction bases with no gene match: 2. Germline V lookup: CDR1 SGHRS, CDR2 YFSETQ.

The chain uses TRBV5-1 and TRBJ2-5; 7 nucleotides agree with TRBD2. CDR3 size: 15 residues. CDR1 and CDR2 from the germline V gene are SGHRS and YFSETQ. Unmatched junction bases numbered 8, after V lost 5 bases and J lost 1 base. For the CDR3, the DNA is TGCGCCAGCAGAACTAGCGCCGGATTCCAAGAGACCCAGTACTTC. Translating it yields CASRTSAGFQETQYF.

The chain links TRBV6-6 to TRBJ2-3; D is perhaps TRBD2 (6 bases). The CDR3 contains 12 residues. Germline lookup yields CDR1 MNHNY and CDR2 SVGAGI (reference sequence). V lost 8 bases and J 0 bases, leaving 6 bases between the germline ends. The CDR3 loop is CASAGSTDTQYF. CDR3 DNA: TGTGCCAGCGCGGGGAGCACAGATACGCAGTATTTT.

V and J are TRBV25-1 and TRBJ2-4; 12 bases align to TRBD2. Germline CDR1 is MGHDK and CDR2 is SYGVNS. The CDR3 covers 18 residues. V trimming: 2 bases; J trimming: 1 base; junction bases outside the gene matches: 6. CDR3 bases: TGTGCCAGCAGTGAAGCTAGCGGGGGGGCCTCGGCCAAAAACATTCAGTACTTC. Its translation: CASSEASGGASAKNIQYF.

This chain uses TRBV6-6 with TRBJ1-1, with a tentative D call TRBD1 (6 bases). V was trimmed by 6 bases and J by 7 bases, leaving 18 bases between them. CDR1 and CDR2 from the germline V gene are MNHNY and SVGAGI (reference sequence). The CDR3 has 14 residues. The CDR3 sequence is CASRGQGIDLEAFF. CDR3 nucleotide sequence: TGTGCCAGCAGAGGTCAGGGGATAGACCTTGAAGCTTTCTTT.

V and J are TRBV30 and TRBJ2-2; 8 bases are a match to TRBD2. This CDR3 comprises 16 residues. Germline CDR1 is GTSNPN and CDR2 is SVGIG (reference sequence). V shed 2 bases and J 3 bases; nucleotides not matched to a gene: 8. The CDR3 sequence: CAWSLPNGRDTGELFF. CDR3 sequence (DNA): TGTGCCTGGAGTTTACCCAACGGGAGGGACACCGGGGAGCTGTTTTTT.

This clone occurred a few times. The rearrangement links TRBV4-1 to TRBJ1-5; tentative D call: TRBD1 (6 bases). CDR1 and CDR2 (germline): MGHRA, YSYEKL. The CDR3 length is 16 residues. V lost 0 bases and J 5 bases, leaving 14 bases between the germline ends. CDR3 in DNA: TGCGCCAGCAGCCAAGATAGGGGGGGGCGCGATCAGCCCCAGCATTTT. Encoded protein: CASSQDRGGRDQPQHF.

This clone appeared a single time. V and J are TRBV5-1 and TRBJ2-2; D unresolved. The CDR3 consists of 13 residues. The germline V gene has CDR1 SGHRS and CDR2 YFSETQ. The germline V and J ends were trimmed by 1 base and 7 bases, with 8 bases remaining between them. CDR3 DNA sequence: TGCGCCAGCAGCTTGACAGACGGCGGGGAGCTGTTTTTT. This codes for CASSLTDGGELFF.

The chain has TRBV4-2 and TRBJ2-3; D possibly corresponds to TRBD2 (5 bases). The CDR3 loop spans 17 amino acids. CDR1 is LGHNA, CDR2 YNFKEQ, per germline. Trimming shortened V by 5 bases and J by 5 bases, and 23 bases separated the two germline ends. Here the CDR3 reads CASSSSLAGWVEDTQYF. The CDR3 DNA is TGTGCCAGCAGCTCTTCCCTAGCTGGCTGGGTTGAAGATACGCAGTATTTT.

The rearrangement joins TRBV7-2 to TRBJ2-7; 7 nucleotides line up with TRBD1. Germline assignment: CDR1 SGHTA and CDR2 FQGNSA. The CDR3 extends over 15 amino acids. With 5 bases clipped from V and 2 bases from J, the junction kept 9 bases outside the gene matches. The CDR3 DNA reads as TGTGCCAGCAGCCGCTCTTTGGGACAGCCCTACGAGCAGTACTTC. Translation: CASSRSLGQPYEQYF.

V usage is TRBV29-1 and J usage is TRBJ2-1, with TRBD1 matching 7 bases. V shed 0 bases and J 2 bases; nucleotides not matched to a gene: 7. The germline V gene has CDR1 SQVTM and CDR2 ANQGSEA. The CDR3 is 16 amino acids. CDR3 loop: CSVEDRGTAAYNEQFF. Here the CDR3 DNA reads TGCAGCGTTGAAGATCGAGGGACAGCAGCCTACAATGAGCAGTTCTTC.

The chain uses TRBV4-1 and TRBJ1-4; 10 bases map to TRBD1. Germline V gene data show CDR1 as MGHRA and CDR2 as YSYEKL. CDR3 size: 14 residues. V dropped 6 bases and J dropped 10; count of bases not matched to a gene: 8. This chain's CDR3 is CASSPGQGMGKLFF. CDR3 in DNA: TGCGCCAGCAGTCCGGGACAGGGGATGGGAAAACTGTTTTTT.

Comment on this clone: Other DNA sequences of this sample code for an identical CDR3. This chain joins TRBV7-9 and TRBJ2-7, with 8 bases lining up with TRBD2. J gave up 4 bases and V 4 bases, and 6 bases lay outside the gene matches. Germline-derived CDR1 and CDR2 are SEHNR and FQNEAQ (reference sequence). The length of the CDR3 is 14 residues. CDR3 region: CASSSSGSGYEQYF. The CDR3 DNA reads TGTGCCAGCAGCTCGAGCGGGAGTGGGTACGAGCAGTACTTC.

A remark on this clone: Relative to the germline gene, one junction end is altered; a read error may explain this. The same CDR3 can be traced to other DNA sequences in this sample. CDR3 DNA sequence: TGTGCCAGTAGAACAACAGGGACCGGGAACACTGAGGCTTTCTTT. Translated, it gives CASRTTGTGNTEAFF. The chain employs TRBV27 and TRBJ1-1; D may be TRBD1 (6 bases). The germline V gene encodes CDR1 MNHEY and CDR2 SMNVEV (reference sequence). This CDR3 is 15 amino acids long.

The chain is built from TRBV6-5 and TRBJ1-1, with 8 bases aligning to TRBD1. This CDR3 comprises 10 residues. Trimming took 8 bases from V and 8 from J; bases not matched to a gene: 1. Germline V gene data show CDR1 as MNHEY and CDR2 as SVGAGI. CDR3 DNA sequence: TGTGCCAGCGGGACAGGCGAAGCTTTCTTT. Translation: CASGTGEAFF.

CDR3: CSTPTYYNEQFF. CDR3 sequence (DNA): TGTTCCACCCCGACTTACTACAATGAGCAGTTCTTC. V and J are TRBV7-9 and TRBJ2-1; no reliable D call. Germline V CDR1 and CDR2: SEHNR, FQNEAQ (reference sequence). This CDR3 contains 12 residues.

This rearrangement joins TRBV9 to TRBJ2-1; 9 bases are a match to TRBD1. Germline V gene data show CDR1 as SGDLS and CDR2 as YYNGEE. This CDR3 comprises 16 residues. V lost 7 bases, J lost 4 bases, and 12 bases stayed unmatched. The CDR3 sequence is CASAPNVGQGYNEQFF. The CDR3 DNA sequence: TGTGCCAGCGCACCAAACGTGGGACAGGGATACAATGAGCAGTTCTTC.

The V call is TRBV12-5, the J call TRBJ1-5; D is perhaps TRBD1 (5 bases). Germline V CDR1 and CDR2: LGHNT, FRNRAP. The CDR3 totals 15 residues. The V and J ends lost 6 bases and 7 bases respectively, with 19 bases between them. CDR3 nucleotides: TGTGCTAGTGGCCCGGACGGGGGATCGGTGCAGCCCCAGCATTTT. It yields the protein CASGPDGGSVQPQHF.

The CDR3 DNA is TGTGCCAGCAGCGGCGACAGGGGCTCCTATGGCTACACCTTC. Translation gives CASSGDRGSYGYTF. V and J are TRBV5-8 and TRBJ1-2, with 8 bases aligning to TRBD1. The germline V gene encodes CDR1 SGHTS and CDR2 YDEGEE. This CDR3 is built from 14 residues. The V and J ends lost 4 bases and 4 bases, in that order; junction bases with no gene match: 6.

The chain carries TRBV11-2 and TRBJ2-7; D is unresolved. This CDR3 is 13 amino acids long. Germline-derived CDR1 and CDR2 are SGHAT and FQNNGV. Trimming stripped 5 bases from V and 0 bases from J, with 8 bases between. Written as DNA, the CDR3 is TGTGCCAGCAGCCTCTCCAGCTCCTACGAGCAGTACTTC. This gives the protein CASSLSSSYEQYF.

The sample holds a few counts of this clone. This chain connects TRBV4-3 to TRBJ2-1, with 9 bases identical to TRBD2. This CDR3 has 16 residues. The V gene end was trimmed by 0 bases and the J gene end by 10 bases; junction bases not matched to a gene: 10. Germline CDR1 and CDR2: LGHNA and YSLEER. CDR3 amino acids: CASSQERLAGSWEQFF. CDR3 coding DNA: TGCGCCAGCAGCCAAGAACGGCTAGCGGGAAGCTGGGAGCAGTTCTTC.

This chain links TRBV28 with TRBJ2-7; 10 bases match TRBD1. Per the germline V gene, CDR1 is MDHEN and CDR2 is SYDVKM. This CDR3 has 14 amino acids. The V and J ends lost 6 bases and 1 base, in that order; junction bases with no gene match: 3. The chain's CDR3 is CASRGTGDSYEQYF. CDR3 bases: TGTGCCAGCAGGGGGACAGGGGATTCCTACGAGCAGTACTTC.

This chain connects TRBV7-9 to TRBJ1-1; perhaps TRBD1 as D (6 bases). The germline CDR1 and CDR2 sequences are SEHNR and FQNEAQ (reference sequence). Deletions cut 5 bases from V and 0 bases from J, with 13 bases between. The CDR3 contains 15 residues. CDR3 DNA sequence: TGTGCCAGCAGCATCAGGGGCGTCATGAACACTGAAGCTTTCTTT. This codes for CASSIRGVMNTEAFF.

A few counts support this clone. The genes are TRBV5-5 and TRBJ1-3; D may be TRBD1 (6 bases). V lost 2 bases, J lost 3 bases, and 9 bases lay in between. The CDR3 runs 14 residues. Germline V gives CDR1 SGHKS, CDR2 YYEKEE (reference sequence). CDR3: CASSLSRGGNTIYF. For the CDR3, the DNA is TGTGCCAGCAGCTTAAGCAGGGGTGGAAACACCATATATTTT.

This rearrangement joins TRBV27 to TRBJ2-7, with 10 bases lining up with TRBD1. This CDR3 is 13 amino acids long. Trimming took 6 bases from V and 4 from J; bases not matched to a gene: 3. Germline CDR1 reads MNHEY; CDR2 reads SMNVEV (reference sequence). CDR3 bases: TGTGCCAGCAGGGGGACAGGGGTTTACGAGCAGTACTTC. Translating it yields CASRGTGVYEQYF.

CDR3 residues: CASTTGLAGGPRSDTQYF. The CDR3 DNA reads as TGTGCCAGTACAACGGGACTAGCGGGAGGGCCGAGGTCTGATACGCAGTATTTT. The rearrangement links TRBV19 to TRBJ2-3; 16 bases map to TRBD2. Trimming cost V 7 bases and J 6 bases; bases outside gene matches: 13. This CDR3 is 18 amino acids long. Germline lookup yields CDR1 LNHDA and CDR2 SQIVND (reference sequence).

The chain combines TRBV14 with TRBJ2-7; 8 positions agree with TRBD1. The germline CDR1 and CDR2 sequences are SGHDN and FVKESK. V was pared by 0 bases and J by 2 bases, with 15 bases of the junction left unmatched. This CDR3 is built from 19 residues. CDR3: CASSQEGTGRGRPTYEQYF. CDR3 DNA sequence: TGTGCCAGCAGCCAAGAGGGGACAGGAAGGGGGCGACCCACCTACGAGCAGTACTTC. Looking up the rest from reference TRBV14 and TRBJ2-7 gives the full variable domain: EAGVTQFPSHSVIEKGQTVTLRCDPISGHDNLYWYRRVMGKEIKFLLHFVKESKQDESGMPNNRFLAERTGGTYSTLKVQPAELEDSGVYFCASSQEGTGRGRPTYEQYFGPGTRLTVT.

This chain connects TRBV2 to TRBJ1-2; 8 bases line up with TRBD1. J was trimmed by 2 bases and V by 6 bases; bases with no gene match: 5. There are 14 residues in the CDR3. Germline V gives CDR1 SNHLY, CDR2 FYNNEI. The CDR3 is CASRPTGANYGYTF. The CDR3 coding sequence is TGTGCCAGCAGACCGACAGGGGCCAACTATGGCTACACCTTC.

This sequence joins TRBV6-1 and TRBJ1-1; D is unclear. The germline gives CDR1 MNHNS, CDR2 SASEGT. This CDR3 spans 14 amino acids. V lost 6 bases, J lost 0 bases, and 11 bases lay in between. The CDR3 nucleotides read TGTGCCAGCAGGGAGGTGCTTATGAACACTGAAGCTTTCTTT. Translated: CASREVLMNTEAFF.

V usage is TRBV7-2 and J usage is TRBJ1-1; D is unclear. Germline V CDR1 and CDR2: SGHTA, FQGNSA. Trimming cost V 5 bases and J 7 bases, with 14 bases left between them. The CDR3 sequence is 13 residues long. CDR3: CASSLKAGSEAFF. In DNA, the CDR3 is TGTGCCAGCAGCCTAAAGGCGGGTAGTGAAGCTTTCTTT.